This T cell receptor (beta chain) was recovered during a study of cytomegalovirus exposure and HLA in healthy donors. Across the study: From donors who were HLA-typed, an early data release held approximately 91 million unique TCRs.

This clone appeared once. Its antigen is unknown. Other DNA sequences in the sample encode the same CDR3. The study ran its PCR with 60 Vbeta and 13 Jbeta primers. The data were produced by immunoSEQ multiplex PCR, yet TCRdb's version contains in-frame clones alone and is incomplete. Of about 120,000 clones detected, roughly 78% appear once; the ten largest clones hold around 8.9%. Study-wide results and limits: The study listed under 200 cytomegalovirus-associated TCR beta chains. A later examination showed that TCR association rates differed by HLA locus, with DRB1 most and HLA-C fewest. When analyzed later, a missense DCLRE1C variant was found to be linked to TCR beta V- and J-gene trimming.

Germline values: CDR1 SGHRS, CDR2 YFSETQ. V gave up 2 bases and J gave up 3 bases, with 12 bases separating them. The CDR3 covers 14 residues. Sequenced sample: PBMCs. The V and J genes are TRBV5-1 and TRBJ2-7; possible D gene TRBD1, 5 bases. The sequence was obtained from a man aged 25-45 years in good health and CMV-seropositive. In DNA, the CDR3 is TGCGCCAGCAGCTTCCGCGACAGTGGCTACGAGCAGTACTTC. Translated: CASSFRDSGYEQYF.